Listed below are T cell receptor beta chains from one sample, sequenced in a study of control samples from healthy donors and cancer patients. Libraries were prepared by immunoSEQ multiplex PCR; TCRdb keeps only in-frame clonotypes and omits some of them. This sample has under 85,000 clones, with around 94% found just once. The sample taken for sequencing was blood. The receptors were sampled from a woman aged 40 to 49 in good health. Each CDR3 is given with its conserved first and last residue. A D gene is named only where the DNA matches it firmly. The listing skips clone size in some rows; elsewhere it reads once, few, many or a size class.

d_gene,j_gene,v_gene,abundance,CDR3aa,CDR3nt
NA,TRBJ2-1,TRBV11-2,NA,CASSLRQDLYNEQFF,TGTGCCAGCAGCCTAAGACAGGACCTTTACAATGAGCAGTTCTTC
NA,TRBJ1-5,TRBV27,NA,CASSAGDQPQHF,TGTGCCAGCAGTGCGGGGGATCAGCCCCAGCATTTT
NA,TRBJ2-4,TRBV9,NA,CASSVGRGQYIQYF,TGTGCCAGCAGCGTAGGGAGGGGGCAGTACATTCAGTACTTC
NA,TRBJ1-2,TRBV5-4,NA,CASSLREGVYYGYTF,TGTGCCAGCAGCTTGCGGGAGGGGGTATACTATGGCTACACCTTC
NA,TRBJ1-1,TRBV2,NA,CASRRDPMNTEAFF,TGTGCCAGCAGGCGGGACCCGATGAACACTGAAGCTTTCTTT
NA,TRBJ2-5,TRBV28,NA,CASSLGGVALYETQYF,TGTGCCAGCAGTTTAGGTGGGGTGGCTTTGTATGAGACCCAGTACTTC
NA,TRBJ2-7,TRBV4-1,NA,CASSQVLVRGSPYEQYF,TGCGCCAGCAGCCAAGTACTGGTTCGAGGGTCTCCGTACGAGCAGTACTTC
TRBD2,TRBJ2-1,TRBV3-1/TRBV3-2,NA,CASSQASGSSYNEQFF,TGTGCCAGCAGCCAAGCTAGCGGGAGCTCCTACAATGAGCAGTTCTTC
TRBD1,TRBJ2-7,TRBV5-1,few,CASSLEFGTVYEQYF,TGCGCCAGCAGCTTGGAGTTTGGGACAGTCTACGAGCAGTACTTC
TRBD1,TRBJ1-3,TRBV4-2,NA,CASSQGYRGGRNTIYF,TGTGCCAGCAGCCAAGGGTACAGGGGAGGGAGAAACACCATATATTTT
TRBD2,TRBJ2-7,TRBV19,NA,CASSIYSGSRFEQYF,TGTGCCAGTAGTATCTATAGCGGGAGTAGGTTCGAGCAGTACTTC
NA,TRBJ1-4,TRBV5-8,NA,CASSLMQGNEKLFF,TGTGCCAGCAGCTTGATGCAGGGTAATGAAAAACTGTTTTTT
NA,TRBJ1-1,TRBV7-2,NA,CASSPRYSVMNTEAFF,TGTGCCAGCAGCCCACGGTATAGCGTCATGAACACTGAAGCTTTCTTT
NA,TRBJ2-3,TRBV11-2,NA,CASSTNREDTQYF,TGTGCCAGCAGCACAAACAGGGAAGATACGCAGTATTTT
TRBD2,TRBJ2-1,TRBV15,NA,CATSSDSGDLLQNEQFF,TGTGCCACCAGCAGTGATAGCGGGGACCTCCTACAGAATGAGCAGTTCTTC
NA,TRBJ2-7,TRBV6-5,NA,CASSYSRVPRYEQYF,TGTGCCAGCAGTTACTCGAGGGTACCCAGGTACGAGCAGTACTTC
NA,TRBJ1-1,TRBV7-6,NA,CASSPRPGGADLRAFF,TGTGCCAGCAGCCCACGTCCGGGAGGGGCCGATTTGAGAGCTTTCTTT
TRBD2,TRBJ2-1,TRBV11-2,once,CASSLAGGTYNEQFF,TGTGCCAGCAGCTTAGCGGGAGGAACCTACAATGAGCAGTTCTTC
NA,TRBJ2-7,TRBV29-1,NA,CSVEVRGQVGYEQYF,TGCAGCGTTGAGGTTCGGGGACAAGTGGGCTACGAGCAGTACTTC
NA,TRBJ2-1,TRBV12-3/TRBV12-4,NA,CASTPGGVGEQFF,TGTGCCAGCACCCCCGGCGGGGTAGGGGAGCAGTTCTTC
NA,TRBJ1-5,TRBV2,NA,CASTEGWGSNQPQHF,TGTGCCAGCACAGAGGGTTGGGGAAGCAATCAGCCCCAGCATTTT
TRBD2,TRBJ2-1,TRBV25-1,NA,CASSEALAGDSRFF,TGTGCCAGCAGTGAAGCACTAGCGGGAGATAGTAGGTTCTTC
TRBD1,TRBJ2-5,TRBV9,NA,CASSGTGGETQYF,TGTGCCAGCAGCGGGACAGGGGGGGAGACCCAGTACTTC
TRBD2,TRBJ2-7,TRBV4-1,NA,CASSLTELAGTTYEQYF,TGCGCCAGCAGCCTTACGGAACTAGCGGGAACGACCTACGAGCAGTACTTC
NA,TRBJ2-1,TRBV4-2,NA,CASSPESHNEQFF,TGTGCCAGCAGCCCAGAGTCCCACAATGAGCAGTTCTTC
NA,TRBJ1-2,TRBV5-1,once,CASSTREAYGYTF,TGCGCCAGCAGTACCAGGGAGGCCTATGGCTACACCTTC
NA,TRBJ1-2,TRBV28,NA,CASRGVGVNYGYTF,TGTGCCAGCAGGGGGGTAGGGGTTAACTATGGCTACACCTTC
NA,TRBJ1-5,TRBV15,NA,CATSRVIVQPQHF,TGTGCCACCAGCAGAGTTATCGTTCAGCCCCAGCATTTT